The clone carrying this T cell receptor beta chain has a handful of counts. What it recognizes is unknown. Unique molecular identifiers were used in preparing the TCRbeta library. A single record per CDR3 protein comes from TCRdb applying MiXCR to the PCR reads. The sample includes fewer than 500,000 distinct CDR3 sequences, over 40% of them seen just once. The sample comes from a study of T-cell reconstitution after alpha-beta-depleted transplantation in children. Whole-study findings and limits: Several hundred expanded graft clones reportedly gave rise to the alpha-beta T cells present about two months after transplant. Diversity of TCRbeta at day 60 was high in some patients, arising from surviving recipient T cells and thymic progenitors. At one year after transplant, newly produced T cells mostly accounted for T-cell counts and diversity.

Trimming shortened V by 6 bases and J by 6 bases, and 10 bases separated the two germline ends. The V gene's germline CDR1 is MNHEY and CDR2 SVGAGI. The CDR3 runs to 12 residues. Source: PBMCs, taken before TCRalphabeta/CD19-depleted stem cell transplant. This TCR was sampled from a girl under 10 years old with aplastic anemia, due to receive a stem cell transplant. The chain is built from TRBV6-5 and TRBJ2-3, with D possibly TRBD2 on 5 matching bases. The CDR3 protein is CASSRSSDTQYF. CDR3 DNA sequence: TGTGCCAGCAGCCGTTCTAGCGATACGCAGTATTTT.